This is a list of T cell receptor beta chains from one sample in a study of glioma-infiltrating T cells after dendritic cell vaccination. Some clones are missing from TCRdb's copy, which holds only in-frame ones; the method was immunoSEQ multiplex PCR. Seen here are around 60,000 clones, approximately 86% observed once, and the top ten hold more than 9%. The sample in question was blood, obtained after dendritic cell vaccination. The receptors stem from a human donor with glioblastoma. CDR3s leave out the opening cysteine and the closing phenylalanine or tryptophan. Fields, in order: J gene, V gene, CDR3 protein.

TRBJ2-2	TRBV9	ASSVSQGTGELF
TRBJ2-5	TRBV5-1	ASSRREGSETQY
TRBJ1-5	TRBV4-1	ASSQDAGGNQPQH
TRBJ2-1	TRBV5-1	ASSLDLTAGGFGNEQF
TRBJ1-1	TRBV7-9	ASSGQGALTEAF
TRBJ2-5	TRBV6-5	ASSLGLAGMGTQY
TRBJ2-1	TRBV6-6	ASRDRDSYNEQF
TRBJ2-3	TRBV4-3	ASSQDGGDSTDTQY
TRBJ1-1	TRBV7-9	ASSLDQGARTEAF
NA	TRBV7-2	ASSPYSYEQY
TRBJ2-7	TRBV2	ASNSEGYEQY
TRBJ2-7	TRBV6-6	ASSKQGTDEQY
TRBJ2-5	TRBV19	ASSIGAGETQY
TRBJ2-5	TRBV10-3	ASRGEPETQY
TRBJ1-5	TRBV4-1	ASSQTYGGAYIQPQH